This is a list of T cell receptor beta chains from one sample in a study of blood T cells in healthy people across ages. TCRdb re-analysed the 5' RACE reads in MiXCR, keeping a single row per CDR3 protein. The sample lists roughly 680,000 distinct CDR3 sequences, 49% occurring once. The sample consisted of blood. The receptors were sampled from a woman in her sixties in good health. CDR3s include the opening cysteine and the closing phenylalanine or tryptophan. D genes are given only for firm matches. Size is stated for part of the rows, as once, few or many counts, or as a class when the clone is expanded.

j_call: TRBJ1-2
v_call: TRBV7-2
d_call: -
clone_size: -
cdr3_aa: CASSFILGYTF
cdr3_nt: TGTGCCAGCAGCTTTATCCTTGGCTACACCTTC

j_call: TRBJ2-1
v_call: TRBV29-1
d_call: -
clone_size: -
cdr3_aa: CSVGGGGNEQFF
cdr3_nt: TGCAGCGTTGGGGGCGGAGGCAATGAGCAGTTCTTC

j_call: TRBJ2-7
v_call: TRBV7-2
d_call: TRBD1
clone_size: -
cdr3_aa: CASSFFGTGTHEQYF
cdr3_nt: TGTGCCAGCAGCTTTTTCGGGACAGGGACCCACGAGCAGTACTTC

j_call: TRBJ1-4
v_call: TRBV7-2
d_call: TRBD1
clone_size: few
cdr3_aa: CASSRDRSNEKLFF
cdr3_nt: TGTGCCAGCAGCCGGGACAGGTCTAATGAAAAACTGTTTTTT

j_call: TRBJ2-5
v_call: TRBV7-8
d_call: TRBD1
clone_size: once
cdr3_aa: CASSGSGTGGQYF
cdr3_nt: TGTGCCAGCAGCGGGTCCGGGACAGGGGGACAGTACTTC

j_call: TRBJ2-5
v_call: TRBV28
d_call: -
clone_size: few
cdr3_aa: CASSPLGSLQETQYF
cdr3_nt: TGTGCCAGCAGTCCCCTCGGGAGTCTGCAGGAGACCCAGTACTTC

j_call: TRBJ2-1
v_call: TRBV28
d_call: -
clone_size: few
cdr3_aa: CASSLFRAEQFF
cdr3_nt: TGTGCCAGCAGTCTATTTCGAGCTGAGCAGTTCTTC

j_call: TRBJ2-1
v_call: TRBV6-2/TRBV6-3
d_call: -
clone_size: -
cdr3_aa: CASSKLLSGVSYNEQFF
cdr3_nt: TGTGCCAGCAGCAAACTCCTCTCGGGAGTTTCCTACAATGAGCAGTTCTTC

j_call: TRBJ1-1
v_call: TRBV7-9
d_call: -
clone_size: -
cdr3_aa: CASSDRRGTEAFF
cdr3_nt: TGTGCCAGCAGCGACCGACGAGGCACTGAAGCTTTCTTT

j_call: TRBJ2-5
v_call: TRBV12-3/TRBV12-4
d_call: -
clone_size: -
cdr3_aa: CASSFVRAYQETQYF
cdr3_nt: TGTGCCAGCAGTTTTGTCAGGGCGTACCAAGAGACCCAGTACTTC

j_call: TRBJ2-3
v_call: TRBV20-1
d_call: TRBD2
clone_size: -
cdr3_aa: CSAVTSGRAGSTDTQYF
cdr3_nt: TGCAGTGCTGTAACTAGCGGGAGGGCCGGGAGCACAGATACGCAGTATTTT

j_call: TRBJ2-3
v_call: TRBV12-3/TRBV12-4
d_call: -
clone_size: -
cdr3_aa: CASSLGTASSDTQYF
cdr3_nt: TGTGCCAGCAGTTTAGGGACGGCGAGTTCAGATACGCAGTATTTT

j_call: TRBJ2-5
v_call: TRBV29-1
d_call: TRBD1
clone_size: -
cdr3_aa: CSVDREETQYF
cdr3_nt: TGCAGCGTCGACAGGGAAGAGACCCAGTACTTC

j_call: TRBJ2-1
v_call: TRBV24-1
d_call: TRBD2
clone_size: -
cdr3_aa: CATSDFGTSGIKGNSEQFF
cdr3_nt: TGTGCCACCAGTGATTTTGGGACTAGCGGGATCAAAGGCAATAGTGAGCAGTTCTTC

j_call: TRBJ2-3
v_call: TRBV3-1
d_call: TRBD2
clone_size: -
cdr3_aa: CASSQPTGTSEEDTQYF
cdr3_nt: TGTGCCAGCAGCCAACCCACCGGGACTAGCGAGGAAGATACGCAGTATTTT

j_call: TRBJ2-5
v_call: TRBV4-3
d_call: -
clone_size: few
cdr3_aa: CASSRGRGSEETQYF
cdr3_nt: TGCGCCAGCAGCCGTGGCCGGGGATCGGAGGAGACCCAGTACTTC

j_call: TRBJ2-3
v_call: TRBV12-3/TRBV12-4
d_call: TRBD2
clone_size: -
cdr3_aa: CASSLGSGRVHTQYF
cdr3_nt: TGTGCCAGCAGTTTAGGTAGCGGGAGAGTCCATACGCAGTATTTT